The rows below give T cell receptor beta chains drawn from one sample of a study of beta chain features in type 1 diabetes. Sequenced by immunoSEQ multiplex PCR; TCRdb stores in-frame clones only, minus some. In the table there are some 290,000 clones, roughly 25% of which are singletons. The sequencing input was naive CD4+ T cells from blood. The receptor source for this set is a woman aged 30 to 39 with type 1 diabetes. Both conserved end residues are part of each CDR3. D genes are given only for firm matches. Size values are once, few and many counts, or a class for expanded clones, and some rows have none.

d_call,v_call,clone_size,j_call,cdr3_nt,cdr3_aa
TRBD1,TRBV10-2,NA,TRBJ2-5,TGCGCCAGCAGTGAGCAGGGGGCGGGGACCCAGTACTTC,CASSEQGAGTQYF
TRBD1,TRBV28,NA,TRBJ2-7,TGTGCCAGCGGACAGGGGGCTTACGAGCAGTACTTC,CASGQGAYEQYF
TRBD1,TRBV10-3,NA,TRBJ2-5,TGTGCCATCACCCCGGGACAGGGAGAGACCCAGTACTTC,CAITPGQGETQYF
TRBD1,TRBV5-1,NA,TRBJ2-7,TGCGCCAGCAGCGGGACAGGGGACTACGAGCAGTACTTC,CASSGTGDYEQYF
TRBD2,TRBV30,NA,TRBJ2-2,TGTGCCTGGAGCCGACTAGCGGGAGGGATTTCGACCGGGGAGCTGTTTTTT,CAWSRLAGGISTGELFF
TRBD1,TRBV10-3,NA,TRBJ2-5,TGTGCCACAAGGGACAGGGAAGAGACCCAGTACTTC,CATRDREETQYF
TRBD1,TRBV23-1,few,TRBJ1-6,TGCGCCAGCAGTCAGGGAGGTTTTTTGGGGACAGCCAATTCACCCCTCCACTTT,CASSQGGFLGTANSPLHF
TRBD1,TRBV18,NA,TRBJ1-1,TGTGCCAGCTCGCAGACAGGGACGAACACTGAAGCTTTCTTT,CASSQTGTNTEAFF
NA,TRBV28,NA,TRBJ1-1,TGTGCCAGCACACGGGGGGCTGAAGCTTTCTTT,CASTRGAEAFF
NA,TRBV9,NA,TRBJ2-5,TGTGCCAGCAGCGTAGGACCGGGGGAGACCCAGTACTTC,CASSVGPGETQYF
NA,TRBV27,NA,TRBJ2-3,TGTGCCAGCAGTTTACGGTCGCTCGGCACAGATACGCAGTATTTT,CASSLRSLGTDTQYF
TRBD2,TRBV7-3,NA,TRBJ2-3,TGTGCCAGCAGCTTAGCTAGCGGGTCTGGCACAGATACGCAGTATTTT,CASSLASGSGTDTQYF
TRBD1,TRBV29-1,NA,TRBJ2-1,TGCAGCGTTGCCCGGGACAGGGACAACAATGAGCAGTTCTTC,CSVARDRDNNEQFF
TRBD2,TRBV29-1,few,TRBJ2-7,TGCAGCGTTCGGAGTAGGCTAGCGGTCTACGAGCAGTACTTC,CSVRSRLAVYEQYF
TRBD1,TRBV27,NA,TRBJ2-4,TGTGCCAGCAGTTTATTGACAGGGGATTACAAAAACATTCAGTACTTC,CASSLLTGDYKNIQYF
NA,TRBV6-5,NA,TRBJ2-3,TGTGCCAGCAGGTCCGGAGTAACAGATACGCAGTATTTT,CASRSGVTDTQYF
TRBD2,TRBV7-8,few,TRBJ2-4,TGTGCCAGCAGCCCGGGAGGACTCGACGAAAACATTCAGTACTTC,CASSPGGLDENIQYF
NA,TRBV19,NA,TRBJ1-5,TGTGCCACCCACGGAGGGTACCAGCCCCAGCATTTT,CATHGGYQPQHF
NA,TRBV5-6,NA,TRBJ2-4,TGTGCCAGCAGCTGGGCGATACAAAACATTCAGTACTTC,CASSWAIQNIQYF
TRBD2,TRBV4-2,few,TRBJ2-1,TGTGCCAGCAGCCAAGGGCTAGCGGGAGGGATTGAGCAGTTCTTC,CASSQGLAGGIEQFF
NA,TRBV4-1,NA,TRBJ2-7,TGCGCCAGCAGCCAAGAGGGGCCCGAGCAGTACTTC,CASSQEGPEQYF
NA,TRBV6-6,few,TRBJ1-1,TGTGCCAGCAGTCCCGGACAGTTGACTGAAGCTTTCTTT,CASSPGQLTEAFF
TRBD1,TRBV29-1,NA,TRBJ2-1,TGCAGCGTTGAAGATGACAGGGAAGGTACGAACAATGAGCAGTTCTTC,CSVEDDREGTNNEQFF
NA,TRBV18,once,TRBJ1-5,TGTGCCAGCTCACCACTTCCGGGTGATTCGTGGCCCCAGCATTTT,CASSPLPGDSWPQHF
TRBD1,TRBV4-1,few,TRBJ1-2,TGCGCCAGCAGCCACCCGGACAGGGGGATTAACTATGGCTACACCTTC,CASSHPDRGINYGYTF
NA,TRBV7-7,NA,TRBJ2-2,TGTGCTAGCAGCTTAGGAGCCGGGGAGCTGTTTTTT,CASSLGAGELFF
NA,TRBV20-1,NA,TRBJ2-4,TGCAGCCCGGACAGACCGAACATTCAGTACTTC,CSPDRPNIQYF
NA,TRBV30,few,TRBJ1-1,TGTGCCTGGAATCTCTTCTCTGAAGCTTTCTTT,CAWNLFSEAFF
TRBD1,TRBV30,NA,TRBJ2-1,TGTGCCTGGAGCGGGACAGGCATTCCCTACAATGAGCAGTTCTTC,CAWSGTGIPYNEQFF
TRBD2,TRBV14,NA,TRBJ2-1,TGTGCCAGCAAGGGCCTAGCGGGAAATGAGCAGTTCTTC,CASKGLAGNEQFF
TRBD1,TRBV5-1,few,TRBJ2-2,TGCGCCAGCAGAACCGGGACAGGGTTAACCGGGGAGCTGTTTTTT,CASRTGTGLTGELFF
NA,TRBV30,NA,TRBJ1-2,TGTGCCTGGAGCCCTAAAGCTTTCTATGGCTACACCTTC,CAWSPKAFYGYTF
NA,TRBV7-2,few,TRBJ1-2,TGTGCCAGCAGCCCCAGGGAGGGGGATGGCTACACCTTC,CASSPREGDGYTF
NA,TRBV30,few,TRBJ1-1,TGTGCCTGGAGTCGGGGGGCTAGTGGTTTCGGAGCTTTCTTT,CAWSRGASGFGAFF
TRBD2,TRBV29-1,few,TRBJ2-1,TGCAGCGTGCTAGCGGGAGGGAGTGAGCAGTTCTTC,CSVLAGGSEQFF
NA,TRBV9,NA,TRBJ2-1,TGTGCCAGCAGCGGACAGGACAATGAGCAGTTCTTC,CASSGQDNEQFF
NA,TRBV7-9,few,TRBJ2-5,TGTGCCAGCAGCTCCCATGGACAGATAGAGACCCAGTACTTC,CASSSHGQIETQYF
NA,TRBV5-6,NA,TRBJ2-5,TGTGCCAGCAGCCCGAACCTCGGAGGGCCGGGGGAGACCCAGTACTTC,CASSPNLGGPGETQYF
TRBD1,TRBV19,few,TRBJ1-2,TGTGCCAGTAAAAACAGGGGGCACGTTCGGAGCTACACCTTC,CASKNRGHVRSYTF
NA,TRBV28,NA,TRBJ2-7,TGTGCCAGCAGAACCCAGGGGCCCCCCTACGAGCAGTACTTC,CASRTQGPPYEQYF